This T cell receptor beta chain comes out of a study of T-cell memory formation after mild COVID-19. This clonotype occurred a few times. Its antigen is not identified. Whole-study findings and limits: Later expanders leaned CD4+, whereas day 15 to 85 contracting clones were balanced CD4/CD8.

TCRdb reprocessed the 5' RACE reads with MiXCR, giving one entry per CDR3 protein. Of under 450,000 distinct CDR3 sequences listed, less than 25% were seen once; the top ten hold around a fifth. Germline V gives CDR1 SEHNR, CDR2 FQNEAQ (reference sequence). V was clipped by 7 bases and J by 7 bases; unmatched bases: 5. This CDR3 contains 13 residues. The source of this sequence is a man aged 18-30 years who had mild COVID-19 (a few samples of this study predate the infection). Cell type and time point are not known. The rearrangement uses TRBV7-9 and TRBJ2-3; 10 bases agree with TRBD2. Input material: PBMCs or a T cell subset sorted from them (not recorded which). The CDR3 nucleotides read TGTGCCAGCATGTCTAGCGGGGGTAATACGCAGTATTTT. It encodes CASMSSGGNTQYF.